A single sample gave rise to the 12 T cell receptor beta chains below, sequenced in a study of T cell changes during pregnancy in multiple sclerosis. The protocol was immunoSEQ multiplex PCR, while the TCRdb copy is restricted to in-frame clones and leaves out a portion. Among about 44,000 clones listed, about 89% were seen once. Here the sequenced sample was CD4+ T cells from peripheral blood mononuclear cells, taken in the first trimester of pregnancy. Receptors originate from a female donor with multiple sclerosis, enrolled in a pregnancy study.

CDR3 DNA sequence: TGTGCCAGCAGTTCAGGGCTAGAGGAGCAGTACTTC. Amino acid sequence: CASSSGLEEQYF. The chain links TRBV11-3 to TRBJ2-7; possibly TRBD1 for D (5 bases). V was trimmed by 6 bases and J by 7 bases, leaving 13 bases between them. Germline-derived CDR1 and CDR2 are SGHNT and YENEEA. This CDR3 spans 12 amino acids.

The rearrangement links TRBV11-2 to TRBJ2-5; D is undetermined. The CDR3 spans 11 residues. Germline-derived CDR1 and CDR2 are SGHAT and FQNNGV. V lost 3 bases, J lost 4 bases, and 3 bases lay in between. CDR3 sequence reads: CASSLRETQYF. CDR3 nucleotide sequence: TGTGCCAGCAGCTTGCGAGAGACCCAGTACTTC.

The V and J genes are TRBV7-7 and TRBJ2-4; possible D gene TRBD2, 6 bases. Trimming left V 3 bases short and J 1 base short, with 16 bases between. The CDR3 is made up of 17 amino acids. Germline-derived CDR1 and CDR2 are SSHAT and FNYEAQ (reference sequence). The CDR3 DNA follows: TGTGCCAGCAGCTTCATTTGGGGGGTATCGGCCAAAAACATTCAGTACTTC. This codes for CASSFIWGVSAKNIQYF.

Only one count was recorded for this clone. The rearrangement links TRBV28 to TRBJ2-5, with D possibly being TRBD2 (6 bases). The germline CDR1 and CDR2 sequences are MDHEN and SYDVKM. This CDR3 is 17 amino acids long. CDR3 nucleotides: TGTGCTACAGAGGGCCAATGGAGGGAGTACCATCAAGAGACCCAGTACTTC. This codes for CATEGQWREYHQETQYF.

This rearrangement joins TRBV2 to TRBJ2-5, with 11 bases identical to TRBD1. The CDR3 totals 16 residues. The germline gives CDR1 SNHLY, CDR2 FYNNEI. The ends lost 0 bases at V and 2 bases at J; junction bases unmatched: 2. The DNA of the CDR3 is TGTGCCAGCAGTGAAGCCGGGACAGGGGGTCAAGAGACCCAGTACTTC. Protein product: CASSEAGTGGQETQYF.

The chain uses TRBV7-2 and TRBJ1-3; no reliable D call. The CDR3 totals 14 residues. V lost 4 bases to trimming and J lost 4 bases, with 11 bases between them. The germline V gene has CDR1 SGHTA and CDR2 FQGNSA. The CDR3 sequence: CASSSRGFGNTIYF. CDR3 in DNA: TGTGCCAGCAGCTCACGGGGATTCGGAAACACCATATATTTT.

V usage is TRBV7-9 and J usage is TRBJ1-4, with D possibly being TRBD1 (5 bases). Germline CDR1 SEHNR, CDR2 FQNEAQ (reference sequence). The CDR3 is 13 residues long. Trimming pared 10 bases from V and 3 bases from J, leaving 12 bases between. CDR3 sequence (DNA): TGTGCCACCTGGGGCCCATCTAATGAAAAACTGTTTTTT. Its translation is CATWGPSNEKLFF.

The chain is built from TRBV27 and TRBJ2-3; D may be TRBD1 (6 bases). From germline, CDR1 is MNHEY and CDR2 SMNVEV (reference sequence). The germline V and J ends were trimmed by 4 bases and 3 bases, with 11 bases remaining between them. This CDR3 contains 14 residues. The chain's CDR3 is CASSSPGVTDTQYF. Here the CDR3 DNA reads TGTGCCAGCAGTTCCCCAGGGGTTACAGATACGCAGTATTTT.

This clone was recorded only once. The genes are TRBV11-3 and TRBJ2-7; TRBD1 might be the D (6 bases). Trimming pared 5 bases from V and 1 base from J, leaving 12 bases between. The CDR3 totals 14 residues. Germline lookup yields CDR1 SGHNT and CDR2 YENEEA. This CDR3 is CASSPRGGSYEQYF. The CDR3 DNA reads as TGTGCCAGCAGCCCCCGAGGGGGATCCTACGAGCAGTACTTC.

The chain combines TRBV5-4 with TRBJ2-1, with D maybe TRBD1 (6 bases). The germline V gene has CDR1 SGHNT and CDR2 YYREEE (reference sequence). This CDR3 region has 16 residues. Trimming left V 3 bases short and J 5 bases short, with 18 bases between. The CDR3 coding sequence is TGTGCCAGCAGCTACGAGACCGGGACAAAGAACAATGAGCAGTTCTTC. Its protein product is CASSYETGTKNNEQFF.

CDR3 nucleotide sequence: TGCGCCAGCAGCTCGACCCCAGGGGTAACTAATGAAAAACTGTTTTTT. Protein product: CASSSTPGVTNEKLFF. The chain has TRBV5-1 and TRBJ1-4; perhaps TRBD1 as D (6 bases). V lost 3 bases and J 1 base, leaving 13 bases between the germline ends. The CDR3 covers 16 residues. The V gene's germline CDR1 is SGHRS and CDR2 YFSETQ.

CDR3 sequence reads: CALTATGYGYTF. CDR3 DNA sequence: TGTGCCTTGACAGCAACTGGCTATGGCTACACCTTC. This chain connects TRBV30 to TRBJ1-2; tentatively, D is TRBD1 (5 bases). The CDR3 consists of 12 residues. Trimming took 7 bases from V and 4 from J, leaving 13 bases between them. CDR1 GTSNPN and CDR2 SVGIG come from the germline V gene (reference sequence).